These 32 T cell receptor beta chains originate from one sample sequenced in a study of blood T cells in healthy people across ages. Primed by a sample-barcoded 5' primer and a J-beta primer mix, a second PCR proceeded for 7 to 11 cycles. A single record per CDR3 protein comes from TCRdb applying MiXCR to the 5' RACE reads. The table records around 2 million distinct CDR3 sequences, more than 35% of them present only once. The sequenced material came from blood. These receptors were obtained from a human donor in good health.

The chain carries TRBV18 and TRBJ2-1, with D possibly TRBD1 on 5 matching bases. Trimming removed 3 bases from V and 5 bases from J, with 14 bases in between. Per the germline V gene, CDR1 is KGHSH and CDR2 is LQKENI. This CDR3 is built from 15 residues. CDR3 in amino acids: CASSPQPGMNNEQFF. CDR3 sequence (DNA): TGTGCCAGCTCACCCCAGCCAGGGATGAACAATGAGCAGTTCTTC.

The chain uses TRBV7-8 and TRBJ2-1; 7 bases are shared with TRBD1. The CDR3 is 15 residues long. In germline, CDR1 is SGHVS, CDR2 FQNEAQ. V shed 2 bases and J 13 bases; nucleotides not matched to a gene: 14. The CDR3 DNA follows: TGTGCCAGCAGCTTATTAGGGGGCCTACAAGAGACCCAGTTCTTC. Translation gives CASSLLGGLQETQFF.

The rearrangement joins TRBV20-1 to TRBJ2-4, with no clear D. With 0 bases removed from V and 4 bases from J, the gap between germline ends came to 19 bases. CDR3 length: 17 amino acids. From germline, CDR1 is DFQATT and CDR2 SNEGSKA (reference sequence). CDR3 region: CSARDLSSNGLKNIQYF. The CDR3 coding sequence is TGCAGTGCTAGAGATCTGAGTAGTAATGGCCTAAAAAACATTCAGTACTTC.

DNA of the CDR3: TGTGCCAGCAGTTCCCTCGAAGGGGGTGGCTACGAGCAGTACTTC. It codes for CASSSLEGGGYEQYF. The rearrangement uses TRBV6-5 and TRBJ2-7; D perhaps matches TRBD1 (6 bases). The CDR3 runs 15 residues. In germline, CDR1 is MNHEY, CDR2 SVGAGI. V was shortened by 4 bases and J by 3 bases, with 16 bases between the two germline ends.

This chain uses TRBV19 with TRBJ2-6, with D maybe TRBD2 (5 bases). The CDR3 has 16 residues. CDR1 is LNHDA, CDR2 SQIVND, per germline (reference sequence). V dropped 3 bases and J dropped 1 base, with 10 bases sitting between them. Written as DNA, the CDR3 is TGTGCCAGTAGTATGCGGGCCCTGTCTGGGGCCAACGTCCTGACTTTC. Translated: CASSMRALSGANVLTF.

The chain has TRBV21-1 and TRBJ2-3; the table's D call, TRBD1, has no DNA check behind it. TRBV21-1 is flagged as a pseudogene. CDR3 length: 17 amino acids. This CDR3 is CVDRDRRLEPSTDTQYF. The CDR3, as DNA: TGTGTAGACCGGGACAGGCGCCTAGAACCTAGCACAGATACGCAGTATTTT.

This clonotype was recorded many times. This chain links TRBV5-6 with TRBJ2-4; 8 bases align to TRBD2. There are 16 residues in the CDR3. Per germline, CDR1 SGHDT and CDR2 YYEEEE. The junction had 8 bases not matched to a gene; V was cut back by 6 bases and J by 0 bases. DNA of the CDR3: TGTGCCAGCACCTCCATAGCGGGGTTAGCCAAAAACATTCAGTACTTC. Its translation: CASTSIAGLAKNIQYF.

The chain uses TRBV2 and TRBJ2-7; D uncertain. V gave up 9 bases and J gave up 7 bases, with 13 bases separating them. Per the germline V gene, CDR1 is SNHLY and CDR2 is FYNNEI. The CDR3 length is 11 residues. Here the CDR3 reads CASYIGDEQYF. The DNA for the CDR3 is TGTGCCAGTTACATTGGGGATGAGCAGTACTTC. The full variable domain, rest sourced from reference TRBV2 and TRBJ2-7, is EPEVTQTPSHQVTQMGQEVILRCVPISNHLYFYWYRQILGQKVEFLVSFYNNEISEKSEIFDDQFSVERPDGSNFTLKIRSTKLEDSAMYFCASYIGDEQYFGPGTRLTVT.

The chain is built from TRBV5-5 and TRBJ2-4, with D perhaps matching TRBD2 (6 bases). V dropped 4 bases and J dropped 0 bases, with 17 bases sitting between them. The V gene's germline CDR1 is SGHKS and CDR2 YYEKEE (reference sequence). There are 17 residues in the CDR3. The CDR3 DNA reads TGTGCCAGCAGCCGGGTCACTAGCTCCCTAGCCAAAAACATTCAGTACTTC. Amino acid sequence: CASSRVTSSLAKNIQYF.

This clonotype was seen many times. The chain combines TRBV29-1 with TRBJ2-7, with 9 bases lining up with TRBD1. CDR1 is SQVTM and CDR2 is ANQGSEA in the germline V gene. Losses at the gene ends were 6 bases for V and 3 bases for J; bases not matched to a gene: 0. The CDR3 runs to 11 residues. This CDR3 is CSVDRGYEQYF. CDR3 DNA: TGCAGCGTGGACAGGGGCTACGAGCAGTACTTC.

This clonotype has more than one count but fewer than ten. This chain links TRBV6-6 with TRBJ2-5, with D unresolved. The J call could be wrong; TRBJ2-7 is a better fit for the DNA end. The CDR3 sequence is 12 residues long. Per germline, CDR1 MNHNY and CDR2 SVGAGI (reference sequence). CDR3 in DNA: TGTGCCAGCAGGGGCACTCCCTACGAGCAGTACTTC. Translated: CASRGTPYEQYF.

The J gene is TRBJ2-3, the V gene TRBV24-1; 9 positions agree with TRBD2. This CDR3 is built from 17 residues. V lost 1 base to trimming and J lost 4 bases; unmatched junction nucleotides: 8. The V gene's germline CDR1 is KGHDR and CDR2 SFDVKD. CDR3 DNA sequence: TGTGCCACCAGTGATTTTGGCGGGGGGGCGGAGGCAGATACGCAGTATTTT. It yields the protein CATSDFGGGAEADTQYF.

In regard to this clonotype: Germline and junction disagree at one end, which may indicate a read error. The chain is built from TRBV29-1 and TRBJ1-3, with TRBD1 identical over 9 bases. The CDR3 runs to 13 residues. The V gene's germline CDR1 is SQVTM and CDR2 ANQGSEA. Written as DNA, the CDR3 is TGCGGCGTTACGGGACAGGGAGGAAGCACCATATATTTT. It translates to CGVTGQGGSTIYF.

This clonotype came up a few times. This rearrangement joins TRBV20-1 to TRBJ2-5; D perhaps matches TRBD2 (6 bases). This CDR3 region has 15 residues. CDR1 is DFQATT, CDR2 SNEGSKA, per germline (reference sequence). Deletions cut 3 bases from V and 4 bases from J, with 18 bases between. This CDR3 reads CSASSRGAPLETQYF. Written as DNA, the CDR3 is TGCAGTGCTAGTTCCCGCGGGGCCCCTCTAGAGACCCAGTACTTC.

The rearrangement joins TRBV13 to TRBJ2-5, with 7 bases aligning to TRBD1. The CDR3 has 14 amino acids. CDR1 PRHDT and CDR2 FYEKMQ come from the germline V gene (reference sequence). Germline trimming cut 5 bases from V and 4 bases from J; bases unmatched to any gene: 7. The CDR3 loop reads CASSKDRELETQYF. CDR3 DNA: TGTGCCAGCAGCAAAGACAGGGAGCTAGAGACCCAGTACTTC.

This clonotype was observed a handful of times. This chain connects TRBV29-1 to TRBJ1-1; 7 bases are shared with TRBD1. The CDR3 totals 11 residues. CDR1 and CDR2 (germline): SQVTM, ANQGSEA. Here the CDR3 reads CTPSQGTEAFF. CDR3 coding DNA: TGCACCCCATCACAGGGGACTGAAGCTTTCTTT.

The J gene is TRBJ2-5, the V gene TRBV5-5; 9 bases are a match to TRBD1. The CDR3 contains 15 residues. Germline V CDR1 and CDR2: SGHKS, YYEKEE (reference sequence). The V segment lost 5 bases and the J segment 3 bases; nucleotides outside the gene matches: 8. CDR3 sequence: CASSFTGTGKETQYF. The CDR3 nucleotides read TGTGCCAGCAGTTTTACCGGGACAGGGAAAGAGACCCAGTACTTC.

This clonotype was counted a few times. The V call is TRBV7-2, the J call TRBJ2-5, with D perhaps TRBD2 (5 bases). Germline values: CDR1 SGHTA, CDR2 FQGNSA. The V gene lost 5 bases and the J gene lost 2 bases, with 15 bases spanning the gap. The CDR3 is 15 amino acids. This CDR3 reads CASSRERGLQETQYF. The DNA of the CDR3 is TGTGCCAGCAGCCGGGAACGGGGTTTACAAGAGACCCAGTACTTC.

V is TRBV7-9 and J is TRBJ1-2; TRBD1 is a possible D gene (6 bases). The CDR3 has 15 amino acids. V shed 5 bases and J shed 0 bases, with 13 bases lying between them. CDR1 and CDR2 (germline): SEHNR, FQNEAQ (reference sequence). The CDR3 loop reads CASSPGAEPNYGYTF. For the CDR3, the DNA is TGTGCCAGCAGCCCAGGGGCCGAACCTAACTATGGCTACACCTTC. The full variable domain, its missing parts supplied by reference TRBV7-9 and TRBJ1-2, is DTGVSQNPRHKITKRGQNVTFRCDPISEHNRLYWYRQTLGQGPEFLTYFQNEAQLEKSRLLSDRFSAERPKGSFSTLEIQRTEQGDSAMYLCASSPGAEPNYGYTFGSGTRLTVV.

The rearrangement uses TRBV7-9 and TRBJ2-1, with 9 bases lining up with TRBD1. From germline, CDR1 is SEHNR and CDR2 FQNEAQ (reference sequence). The J segment lost 9 bases and the V segment lost 5 bases, leaving 5 bases of the junction unmatched. The CDR3 sequence is 13 residues long. Here the CDR3 DNA reads TGTGCCAGCAGCGTAACAGGGGGCACTGAGCAGTTCTTC. Its translation is CASSVTGGTEQFF.

Of note for this clonotype: The junction departs from germline at one end; a sequencing error may be responsible. The chain employs TRBV12-3 or TRBV12-4 and TRBJ1-4; a possible D gene is TRBD1 (5 bases). The CDR3 extends over 14 amino acids. The CDR3: CASSLGPELEKRFF. The CDR3 nucleotides read TGTGCCAGCAGTTTGGGACCGGAATTGGAAAAACGGTTTTTT.

This clonotype was seen at least ten times. J is TRBJ2-1 and V is TRBV7-6; 8 bases are shared with TRBD2. Germline trimming cut 5 bases from V and 6 bases from J; bases unmatched to any gene: 9. Per germline, CDR1 SGHVS and CDR2 FNYEAQ. The CDR3 length is 15 residues. The CDR3 loop is CASSRTSFVSNEQFF. CDR3 in DNA: TGTGCCAGCAGCCGGACTAGCTTTGTTAGCAATGAGCAGTTCTTC.

The gene calls are TRBV11-1 and TRBJ2-2; D is possibly TRBD2 (7 bases). V lost 5 bases and J 2 bases, leaving 15 bases between the germline ends. The germline V gene encodes CDR1 SGHAT and CDR2 FQDESV (reference sequence). The CDR3 sequence is 16 residues long. The CDR3, as DNA: TGTGCCAGCAGCCGAACGCGGGGGACAAACACCGGGGAGCTGTTTTTT. Translating it yields CASSRTRGTNTGELFF.

In the case of this clonotype: At one boundary the junction diverges from the germline segment, which might be a read error. The rearrangement uses TRBV5-1 and TRBJ1-2, with 9 bases aligning to TRBD1. The CDR3 has 14 residues. The germline V gene has CDR1 SGHRS and CDR2 YFSETQ. The CDR3 spells CASSLDRGQSGCTF. The CDR3 DNA follows: TGCGCCAGCAGCTTGGACAGGGGGCAATCTGGCTGCACCTTC.

This clonotype was recorded a few times. The chain joins TRBV12-3 or TRBV12-4 to TRBJ2-1, with 7 bases lining up with TRBD1. This CDR3 contains 16 residues. The V and J ends lost 1 base and 3 bases, in that order; junction bases with no gene match: 6. In nucleotides, the CDR3 is TGTGCCAGCAGTTTAGGAGGGGGCCTCATCTACAATGAGCAGTTCTTC. It specifies CASSLGGGLIYNEQFF.

This clonotype appeared a few times. The germline gene is not matched at one end of the junction; a read error may be the cause. This CDR3 is CASSGGGLLTDTRYF. The DNA of the CDR3 is TGTGCCAGCAGCGGGGGGGGCCTCCTCACAGATACGCGGTATTTT. The rearrangement links TRBV6-5 to TRBJ2-3, with 8 bases that match TRBD2. Germline lookup yields CDR1 MNHEY and CDR2 SVGAGI. This CDR3 has 15 amino acids.

The gene calls are TRBV20-1 and TRBJ1-1; 9 positions match TRBD1. J gave up 6 bases and V 6 bases, and 11 bases lay outside the gene matches. Germline assignment: CDR1 DFQATT and CDR2 SNEGSKA (reference sequence). This CDR3 is built from 14 residues. The CDR3 region is CSARSGTGISEAFF. The CDR3 DNA reads TGCAGTGCCAGATCCGGGACAGGGATATCTGAAGCTTTCTTT.

The chain uses TRBV4-3 and TRBJ2-1; a weak D match, TRBD1 (5 bases). Trimming cost V 3 bases and J 5 bases, with 14 bases left between them. Germline V CDR1 and CDR2: LGHNA, YSLEER. The CDR3 spans 15 residues. The CDR3 sequence: CASSQSGFSDNEQFF. Written as DNA, the CDR3 is TGCGCCAGCAGCCAGTCAGGGTTTTCAGACAATGAGCAGTTCTTC.

This clonotype was seen more than once but under ten times. V and J are TRBV5-1 and TRBJ1-2; D remains unclear. The CDR3 runs 13 residues. Trimming pared 4 bases from V and 5 bases from J, leaving 12 bases between. Germline loops: CDR1 SGHRS, CDR2 YFSETQ. CDR3 protein: CASSPGFVYGYTF. As DNA, the CDR3 is TGCGCCAGCAGCCCCGGATTTGTATATGGCTACACCTTC. Drawing the rest from reference TRBV5-1 and TRBJ1-2, the complete variable domain is KAGVTQTPRYLIKTRGQQVTLSCSPISGHRSVSWYQQTPGQGLQFLFEYFSETQRNKGNFPGRFSGRQFSNSRSEMNVSTLELGDSALYLCASSPGFVYGYTFGSGTRLTVV.

This clonotype was seen a handful of times. This chain uses TRBV5-1 with TRBJ2-7; 10 bases agree with TRBD1. The CDR3 is made up of 16 amino acids. Germline-derived CDR1 and CDR2 are SGHRS and YFSETQ. V lost 4 bases to trimming and J lost 5 bases; unmatched junction nucleotides: 12. CDR3 sequence reads: CASSLGTGVAFDEQYF. CDR3 in DNA: TGCGCCAGCAGCCTCGGGACAGGGGTTGCTTTTGACGAGCAGTACTTC. The entire variable domain, with the rest obtained from reference TRBV5-1 and TRBJ2-7, is as follows: KAGVTQTPRYLIKTRGQQVTLSCSPISGHRSVSWYQQTPGQGLQFLFEYFSETQRNKGNFPGRFSGRQFSNSRSEMNVSTLELGDSALYLCASSLGTGVAFDEQYFGPGTRLTVT.

This clonotype was recorded at least ten times. This chain joins TRBV5-1 and TRBJ2-3; D not certain. The CDR3 is 11 amino acids. Trimming pared 4 bases from V and 4 bases from J, leaving 4 bases between. CDR1 is SGHRS, CDR2 YFSETQ, per germline. CDR3: CASSRSDTQYF. The CDR3 DNA reads TGCGCCAGCAGCCGGTCAGATACGCAGTATTTT.

The chain carries TRBV18 and TRBJ2-3; tentatively, D is TRBD2 (5 bases). The V gene's germline CDR1 is KGHSH and CDR2 LQKENI. V was trimmed by 3 bases and J by 0 bases, leaving 25 bases between them. CDR3 length: 20 amino acids. The CDR3 sequence: CASSPENWSEAAPSTDTQYF. In DNA form, the CDR3 reads TGTGCCAGCTCACCGGAAAATTGGTCGGAAGCGGCCCCTAGCACAGATACGCAGTATTTT.